Following are 17 T cell receptor beta chains from one sample sequenced in a study of PD-L1 blockade in urothelial cancer. Stated time point: pretreatment peripheral blood. Sequencing used immunoSEQ multiplex PCR; TCRdb keeps in-frame clones, though not all of them. Found here are roughly 77,000 clones, over 80% of them singletons; the top ten hold around a tenth. Sequenced here: PBMCs, sampled around atezolizumab (anti-PD-L1) treatment. The receptor set was obtained from a woman aged 70-85 years with urothelial cancer.

The chain uses TRBV27 and TRBJ2-7, with 8 bases that match TRBD1. CDR3 length: 15 residues. CDR1 and CDR2 (germline): MNHEY, SMNVEV (reference sequence). V dropped 3 bases and J dropped 3; count of bases not matched to a gene: 7. CDR3 coding DNA: TGTGCCAGCAGTTTCTCCAGGGGGCAGGTCTACGAGCAGTACTTC. Translating it yields CASSFSRGQVYEQYF.

V gene TRBV6-1 combines with J gene TRBJ1-2, with D perhaps matching TRBD1 (5 bases). The CDR3 is 16 residues long. The germline gives CDR1 MNHNS, CDR2 SASEGT. Deletions cut 1 base from V and 4 bases from J, with 16 bases between. CDR3 sequence (DNA): TGTGCCAGCAGTGAAGAATCGATTGGGGGGGTCTATGGCTACACCTTC. This sequence encodes CASSEESIGGVYGYTF.

The genes are TRBV28 and TRBJ2-5; TRBD1 is a possible D gene (6 bases). This CDR3 is built from 14 residues. V was shortened by 5 bases and J by 2 bases, with 12 bases between the two germline ends. Germline CDR1 reads MDHEN; CDR2 reads SYDVKM. The CDR3 loop is CASSTRGGQETQYF. The CDR3 DNA sequence: TGTGCCAGCAGTACGAGAGGGGGACAAGAGACCCAGTACTTC.

The rearrangement links TRBV7-9 to TRBJ1-1, with 8 bases matching TRBD1. Trimming removed 5 bases from V and 5 bases from J; junction bases left unmatched: 4. The germline V gene encodes CDR1 SEHNR and CDR2 FQNEAQ (reference sequence). The CDR3 consists of 13 residues. The CDR3: CASSPTGVTEAFF. The CDR3 DNA is TGTGCCAGCAGCCCGACAGGGGTGACTGAAGCTTTCTTT.

This rearrangement joins TRBV2 to TRBJ1-4, with a tentative D call TRBD1 (5 bases). Trimming removed 5 bases from V and 0 bases from J, with 13 bases in between. There are 16 residues in the CDR3. Germline loops: CDR1 SNHLY, CDR2 FYNNEI. The CDR3 region has the DNA TGTGCCAGCAGTCGAGGACAAATTGCAACTAATGAAAAACTGTTTTTT. Protein sequence: CASSRGQIATNEKLFF. Full variable domain (rest looked up from reference TRBV2 and TRBJ1-4): EPEVTQTPSHQVTQMGQEVILRCVPISNHLYFYWYRQILGQKVEFLVSFYNNEISEKSEIFDDQFSVERPDGSNFTLKIRSTKLEDSAMYFCASSRGQIATNEKLFFGSGTQLSVL.

This rearrangement joins TRBV5-4 to TRBJ2-2; 10 positions agree with TRBD2. J gave up 7 bases and V 4 bases, and 16 bases lay outside the gene matches. The germline CDR1 and CDR2 sequences are SGHNT and YYREEE (reference sequence). The CDR3 loop spans 18 amino acids. CDR3 protein: CASSARIRLAGVGGELFF. The CDR3 bases are TGTGCCAGCAGCGCCCGGATCAGGCTAGCGGGAGTTGGCGGGGAGCTGTTTTTT.

The V and J genes are TRBV6-5 and TRBJ2-3; possible D gene TRBD1, 5 bases. Germline lookup yields CDR1 MNHEY and CDR2 SVGAGI. V lost 6 bases to trimming and J lost 1 base, with 11 bases between them. This CDR3 region has 14 residues. CDR3 sequence reads: CASSRVLRTDTQYF. The CDR3 coding sequence is TGTGCCAGCAGCAGGGTTTTACGCACAGATACGCAGTATTTT.

The rearrangement joins TRBV11-2 to TRBJ2-3; D might be TRBD2 (6 bases). Trimming left V 1 base short and J 0 bases short, with 8 bases between. From germline, CDR1 is SGHAT and CDR2 FQNNGV. The CDR3 consists of 15 residues. This chain's CDR3 is CASSLVADSTDTQYF. The DNA of the CDR3 is TGTGCCAGCAGCTTAGTAGCGGATAGCACAGATACGCAGTATTTT.

The chain is built from TRBV5-1 and TRBJ2-3; 10 nucleotides line up with TRBD2. CDR3 length equals 15 residues. V dropped 5 bases and J dropped 7; count of bases not matched to a gene: 10. Per the germline V gene, CDR1 is SGHRS and CDR2 is YFSETQ. DNA for the CDR3: TGCGCCAGCAGTGGCGACGGGACTAGCGTACATACGCAGTATTTT. Its protein is CASSGDGTSVHTQYF.

This chain links TRBV5-1 with TRBJ2-7; 7 bases align to TRBD2. The length of the CDR3 is 15 residues. V lost 0 bases and J lost 4; bases outside the gene matches: 7. Germline-derived CDR1 and CDR2 are SGHRS and YFSETQ. The CDR3 here is CASSLEGLVSYEQYF. DNA for the CDR3: TGCGCCAGCAGCTTGGAAGGACTAGTCTCTTACGAGCAGTACTTC. Combining the CDR3 with reference TRBV5-1 and TRBJ2-7 gives the whole variable domain KAGVTQTPRYLIKTRGQQVTLSCSPISGHRSVSWYQQTPGQGLQFLFEYFSETQRNKGNFPGRFSGRQFSNSRSEMNVSTLELGDSALYLCASSLEGLVSYEQYFGPGTRLTVT.

V and J are TRBV7-9 and TRBJ2-7; D remains unclear. V shed 1 base and J shed 2 bases, with 9 bases lying between them. CDR1 is SEHNR and CDR2 is FQNEAQ in the germline V gene (reference sequence). This CDR3 comprises 14 residues. The CDR3 region has the DNA TGTGCCAGCAGCTTAGTGGCGGCCCCCTACGAGCAGTACTTC. It codes for CASSLVAAPYEQYF. Combining the CDR3 with reference TRBV7-9 and TRBJ2-7 gives the whole variable domain DTGVSQNPRHKITKRGQNVTFRCDPISEHNRLYWYRQTLGQGPEFLTYFQNEAQLEKSRLLSDRFSAERPKGSFSTLEIQRTEQGDSAMYLCASSLVAAPYEQYFGPGTRLTVT.

The CDR3 nucleotides read TGTGCCAGCTCACCAGACATCACGTCCGCGCCCCAGCATTTT. It specifies CASSPDITSAPQHF. The J gene is TRBJ1-5, the V gene TRBV18, with D unclear. There are 14 residues in the CDR3. V was pared by 2 bases and J by 9 bases, with 14 bases between. Germline CDR1 and CDR2: KGHSH and LQKENI.

The genes are TRBV6-6 and TRBJ1-2; 9 bases are shared with TRBD1. CDR1 is MNHNY and CDR2 is SVGAGI in the germline V gene (reference sequence). Trimming at V came to 6 bases and at J to 7 bases, leaving 6 bases not matched to a gene. The CDR3 runs to 13 residues. The chain's CDR3 is CASSPQGASGYTF. CDR3 bases: TGTGCCAGCAGCCCACAGGGGGCGAGTGGCTACACCTTC.

The V call is TRBV4-1, the J call TRBJ2-7; D is ambiguous. Between the trimmed V and J ends, which lost 8 bases and 7 bases, there was a span of 18 bases. Germline CDR1 is MGHRA and CDR2 is YSYEKL. There are 13 residues in the CDR3. The CDR3 protein is CASSALDPPEQYF. The CDR3 DNA is TGCGCCAGCTCCGCCCTAGACCCTCCGGAGCAGTACTTC.

This sequence joins TRBV9 and TRBJ1-4, with a tentative D call TRBD1 (5 bases). The germline CDR1 and CDR2 sequences are SGDLS and YYNGEE. CDR3 length equals 17 residues. The germline V and J ends were trimmed by 0 bases and 7 bases, with 19 bases remaining between them. CDR3 amino acids: CASSVAPGDSGGEKLFF. The CDR3 DNA reads as TGTGCCAGCAGCGTAGCTCCGGGAGACTCCGGGGGTGAAAAACTGTTTTTT. Full variable domain (rest looked up from reference TRBV9 and TRBJ1-4): DSGVTQTPKHLITATGQRVTLRCSPRSGDLSVYWYQQSLDQGLQFLIQYYNGEERAKGNILERFSAQQFPDLHSELNLSSLELGDSALYFCASSVAPGDSGGEKLFFGSGTQLSVL.

The CDR3 region is CASNRGATGSGNTIYF. The CDR3 region has the DNA TGTGCCAGCAACCGGGGTGCGACAGGCTCTGGAAACACCATATATTTT. The rearrangement uses TRBV11-2 and TRBJ1-3, with D perhaps TRBD1 (6 bases). The germline CDR1 and CDR2 sequences are SGHAT and FQNNGV. The V gene lost 7 bases and the J gene lost 0 bases, with 16 bases spanning the gap. The CDR3 contains 16 residues.

This chain uses TRBV4-2 with TRBJ2-1, with D possibly TRBD1 on 6 matching bases. The CDR3 totals 16 residues. Per the germline V gene, CDR1 is LGHNA and CDR2 is YNFKEQ. Trimming cost V 2 bases and J 5 bases, with 16 bases left between them. CDR3 nucleotides: TGTGCCAGCAGCCAATCCCTCAGGGGACCCCACAATGAGCAGTTCTTC. Its translation is CASSQSLRGPHNEQFF.